A selection of T cell receptor beta chains follows, all from one sample in a study of Graves' ophthalmopathy and Graves' hyperthyroidism. TCRdb re-called the multiplex PCR reads through MiXCR, storing one row per CDR3 protein. Here the sample spans 660,000 or so distinct CDR3 sequences, over 40% being singletons. Sequences were obtained from peripheral blood. These TCRs come from an adult man with Graves' ophthalmopathy. CDR3s include the opening cysteine and the closing phenylalanine or tryptophan. D genes are given only for firm matches. Only part of the rows carry a size: once, few, many, or a class if the clone is expanded.

v_gene: TRBV5-1; d_gene: NA; j_gene: TRBJ1-5; abundance: many; CDR3aa: CASSLGGMGNQPQHF; CDR3nt: TGCGCCAGCAGCTTGGGAGGGATGGGCAATCAGCCCCAGCATTTT
v_gene: TRBV29-1; d_gene: TRBD1; j_gene: TRBJ1-2; abundance: many; CDR3aa: CSVIGQESANYGYTF; CDR3nt: TGCAGCGTTATAGGACAGGAGAGTGCTAACTATGGCTACACCTTC
v_gene: TRBV5-1; d_gene: NA; j_gene: TRBJ2-7; abundance: few; CDR3aa: CASSLGRQGPGFEQYF; CDR3nt: TGCGCCAGCAGCTTGGGCCGGCAGGGGCCGGGGTTCGAGCAGTACTTC
v_gene: TRBV29-1; d_gene: TRBD1; j_gene: TRBJ1-2; abundance: NA; CDR3aa: CSAYRGRYDGYTF; CDR3nt: TGCAGCGCCTACAGGGGGCGATACGATGGCTACACCTTC
v_gene: TRBV11-2; d_gene: NA; j_gene: TRBJ1-6; abundance: many; CDR3aa: CASSTRDGDFSPLHF; CDR3nt: TGTGCCAGCAGCACCCGGGACGGGGACTTTTCACCCCTCCACTTT
v_gene: TRBV29-1; d_gene: TRBD1; j_gene: TRBJ2-5; abundance: once; CDR3aa: CSVEDRGRETQYF; CDR3nt: TGCAGCGTAGAGGACAGGGGCCGAGAGACCCAGTACTTC
v_gene: TRBV29-1; d_gene: TRBD2; j_gene: TRBJ2-7; abundance: many; CDR3aa: CSVGETSGSYEQYF; CDR3nt: TGCAGCGTTGGGGAGACTAGCGGTTCCTACGAGCAGTACTTC
v_gene: TRBV5-8; d_gene: NA; j_gene: TRBJ1-5; abundance: few; CDR3aa: CASSLRRGQPQHF; CDR3nt: TGTGCCAGCAGCTTGCGACGCGGTCAGCCCCAGCATTTT
v_gene: TRBV12-5; d_gene: NA; j_gene: TRBJ2-2; abundance: NA; CDR3aa: CASGLVLGTGELFF; CDR3nt: TGTGCTAGTGGTTTGGTACTGGGCACCGGGGAGCTGTTTTTT
v_gene: TRBV4-2; d_gene: TRBD2; j_gene: TRBJ2-6; abundance: few; CDR3aa: CASSQVASGSSGANVLTF; CDR3nt: TGTGCCAGCAGCCAAGTGGCTAGCGGGAGTTCTGGGGCCAACGTCCTGACTTTC
v_gene: TRBV7-3; d_gene: NA; j_gene: TRBJ2-5; abundance: NA; CDR3aa: CASSFTQYF; CDR3nt: TGTGCCAGCAGCTTCACCCAGTACTTC
v_gene: TRBV7-2; d_gene: TRBD1; j_gene: TRBJ1-2; abundance: once; CDR3aa: CATSSGTGFRDYTF; CDR3nt: TGTGCCACCAGCTCCGGGACAGGGTTTCGTGACTACACCTTC
v_gene: TRBV12-3/TRBV12-4; d_gene: NA; j_gene: TRBJ1-6; abundance: few; CDR3aa: CASSLSWDGNSPLHF; CDR3nt: TGTGCCAGCAGTTTATCTTGGGATGGGAATTCACCCCTCCACTTT
v_gene: TRBV4-2; d_gene: NA; j_gene: TRBJ1-1; abundance: many; CDR3aa: CASSQDMNTEAFF; CDR3nt: TGTGCCAGCAGCCAGGACATGAACACTGAAGCTTTCTTT
v_gene: TRBV7-2; d_gene: NA; j_gene: TRBJ2-7; abundance: many; CDR3aa: CASSLALGVYEQYF; CDR3nt: TGTGCCAGCAGCTTAGCGCTCGGGGTATACGAGCAGTACTTC
v_gene: TRBV7-9; d_gene: NA; j_gene: TRBJ2-5; abundance: many; CDR3aa: CASSSTTVPFVGETQYF; CDR3nt: TGTGCCAGCAGCTCCACGACGGTTCCCTTCGTAGGGGAGACCCAGTACTTC
v_gene: TRBV19; d_gene: NA; j_gene: TRBJ2-7; abundance: NA; CDR3aa: CASSILKGSSYEQYF; CDR3nt: TGTGCCAGTAGTATCCTCAAGGGGAGCTCCTACGAGCAGTACTTC
v_gene: TRBV6-1; d_gene: TRBD1; j_gene: TRBJ1-5; abundance: many; CDR3aa: CASSERTGYSNQPQHF; CDR3nt: TGTGCCAGCAGTGAACGGACAGGGTATAGCAATCAGCCCCAGCATTTT
v_gene: TRBV29-1; d_gene: NA; j_gene: TRBJ2-5; abundance: many; CDR3aa: CSAVVEMAQYF; CDR3nt: TGCAGCGCCGTGGTGGAGATGGCCCAGTACTTC
v_gene: TRBV2; d_gene: NA; j_gene: TRBJ2-1; abundance: NA; CDR3aa: CASSAYREQFF; CDR3nt: TGTGCCAGCAGTGCATACAGGGAGCAGTTCTTC
v_gene: TRBV29-1; d_gene: TRBD1; j_gene: TRBJ2-7; abundance: many; CDR3aa: CSVRDREVYEQYF; CDR3nt: TGCAGCGTCCGGGACAGGGAGGTTTACGAGCAGTACTTC
v_gene: TRBV24-1; d_gene: TRBD2; j_gene: TRBJ2-5; abundance: many; CDR3aa: CATSDHGLAVQETQYF; CDR3nt: TGTGCCACCAGTGACCACGGACTAGCGGTACAAGAGACCCAGTACTTC
v_gene: TRBV6-5; d_gene: NA; j_gene: TRBJ1-1; abundance: NA; CDR3aa: CASSEDYTEAFF; CDR3nt: TGTGCCAGCAGTGAAGATTATACTGAAGCTTTCTTT
v_gene: TRBV7-9; d_gene: NA; j_gene: TRBJ1-4; abundance: many; CDR3aa: CASSHGEGPTNEKLFF; CDR3nt: TGTGCCAGCAGCCATGGTGAAGGTCCCACTAATGAAAAACTGTTTTTT
v_gene: TRBV12-3/TRBV12-4; d_gene: NA; j_gene: TRBJ2-5; abundance: many; CDR3aa: CASSPLIQETQYF; CDR3nt: TGTGCCAGCAGTCCACTGATCCAAGAGACCCAGTACTTC
v_gene: TRBV5-6; d_gene: NA; j_gene: TRBJ2-7; abundance: few; CDR3aa: CASSFDSTYEQYF; CDR3nt: TGTGCCAGCAGCTTCGACAGTACCTACGAGCAGTACTTC
v_gene: TRBV7-3; d_gene: NA; j_gene: TRBJ2-2; abundance: many; CDR3aa: CASSLETANTGELFF; CDR3nt: TGTGCCAGCAGCTTAGAGACAGCGAACACCGGGGAGCTGTTTTTT